This entry lists 5 T cell receptor beta chains sequenced from one sample in a study of blood T cell repertoires in COVID-19. This table comes from immunoSEQ multiplex PCR, and its TCRdb copy is limited to in-frame clones, with some not included. The sample lists over 85,000 clones, over 60% occurring once. Sequencing used peripheral blood. These receptor sequences come from a woman at least 80 years old with acute or convalescent COVID-19.

This clone was seen a few times. J is TRBJ2-7 and V is TRBV11-2; TRBD2 aligns across 10 bases. This CDR3 comprises 15 residues. Losses at the gene ends were 5 bases for V and 3 bases for J; bases not matched to a gene: 7. CDR1 SGHAT and CDR2 FQNNGV come from the germline V gene. The CDR3, as DNA: TGTGCCAGCAGCCCTACTAGCGGGAATTTCTACGAGCAGTACTTC. Residues: CASSPTSGNFYEQYF.

V gene TRBV7-2 combines with J gene TRBJ2-5; tentative D call: TRBD1 (5 bases). CDR1 and CDR2 (germline): SGHTA, FQGNSA. The CDR3 is 12 residues long. V was trimmed by 6 bases and J by 3 bases, leaving 8 bases between them. The chain's CDR3 is CASRRGEETQYF. Written as DNA, the CDR3 is TGTGCCAGCAGAAGGGGCGAAGAGACCCAGTACTTC. The complete variable domain, with remaining parts taken from reference TRBV7-2 and TRBJ2-5, reads GAGVSQSPSNKVTEKGKDVELRCDPISGHTALYWYRQSLGQGLEFLIYFQGNSAPDKSGLPSDRFSAERTGGSVSTLTIQRTQQEDSAVYLCASRRGEETQYFGPGTRLLVL.

The rearrangement links TRBV4-1 to TRBJ1-2; possible D gene TRBD1, 5 bases. Germline V lookup: CDR1 MGHRA, CDR2 YSYEKL. The CDR3 runs to 14 residues. V dropped 1 base and J dropped 5 bases, with 11 bases sitting between them. Here the CDR3 DNA reads TGCGCCAGCAGCCAAGGACAGCTCCCTTATGGCTACACCTTC. Its translation is CASSQGQLPYGYTF.

The CDR3 protein is CASSIGGGITDTQYF. In DNA form, the CDR3 reads TGTGCCAGTAGTATCGGGGGGGGAATCACAGATACGCAGTATTTT. V usage is TRBV19 and J usage is TRBJ2-3; 8 nucleotides line up with TRBD2. CDR1 is LNHDA and CDR2 is SQIVND in the germline V gene (reference sequence). The CDR3 runs 15 residues. The trim removed 3 bases at V and 2 bases at J, leaving 4 bases unmatched.

The J gene is TRBJ2-4, the V gene TRBV7-2, with D perhaps TRBD1 (5 bases). Germline V gene sequence: CDR1 SGHTA, CDR2 FQGNSA. This CDR3 is 18 amino acids long. The V end lost 1 base, the J end lost 0 bases, and 16 bases lay between the germline ends. The chain's CDR3 is CASSLVGLQGLAKNIQYF. The CDR3 DNA reads TGTGCCAGCAGCTTAGTGGGGTTGCAGGGATTAGCCAAAAACATTCAGTACTTC.